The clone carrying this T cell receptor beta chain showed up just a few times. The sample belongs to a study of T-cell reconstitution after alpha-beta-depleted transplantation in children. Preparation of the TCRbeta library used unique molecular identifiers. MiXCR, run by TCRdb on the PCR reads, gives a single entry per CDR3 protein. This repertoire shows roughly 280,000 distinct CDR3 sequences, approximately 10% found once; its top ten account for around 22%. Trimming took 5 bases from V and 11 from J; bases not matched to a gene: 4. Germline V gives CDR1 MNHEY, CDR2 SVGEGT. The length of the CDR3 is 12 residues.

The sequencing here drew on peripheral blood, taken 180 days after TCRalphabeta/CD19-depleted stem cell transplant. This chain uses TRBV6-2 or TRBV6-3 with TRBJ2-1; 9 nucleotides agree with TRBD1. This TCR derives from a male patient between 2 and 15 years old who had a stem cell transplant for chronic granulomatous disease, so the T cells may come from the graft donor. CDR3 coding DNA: TGTGCCAGCAGTCAAGGGACAGGGAAGCAGTTCTTC. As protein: CASSQGTGKQFF.